Each of the 26 T cell receptor beta chains below was sequenced from the same sample in a study of beta chain features in type 1 diabetes. What was sequenced were expressed TCRB transcripts, since all of the isolated RNA had been reverse transcribed. Assay used: immunoSEQ multiplex PCR; TCRdb lists only in-frame clones, some missing. The data hold hundreds of thousands of clones, with approximately 15% observed a single time. Sequences were obtained from naive CD4+ T cells from blood. Receptors were obtained from a man aged 30 to 45 in good health.

The V gene is TRBV15, the J gene TRBJ1-3; D is ambiguous. V lost 0 bases and J 2 bases, leaving 8 bases between the germline ends. The CDR3 contains 15 residues. Germline V gives CDR1 LNHNV, CDR2 YYDKDF (reference sequence). The CDR3 protein is CATSRDRVPGNTIYF. Here the CDR3 DNA reads TGTGCCACCAGCAGAGATCGGGTTCCTGGAAACACCATATATTTT.

This clone was recorded a few times. The CDR3 loop is CASKQNTEAFF. CDR3 coding DNA: TGTGCCAGTAAGCAGAACACTGAAGCTTTCTTT. This chain joins TRBV19 and TRBJ1-1; D is ambiguous. V lost 7 bases and J lost 1, with 4 bases in between. Germline lookup yields CDR1 LNHDA and CDR2 SQIVND (reference sequence). CDR3 size: 11 residues.

DNA of the CDR3: TGTGCCAGCAGCTTAAACAGGGTGGACGGCTACACCTTC. It translates to CASSLNRVDGYTF. The chain uses TRBV5-6 and TRBJ1-2, with TRBD1 as a possible D gene (6 bases). This CDR3 comprises 13 residues. The V gene lost 2 bases and the J gene lost 8 bases, with 13 bases spanning the gap. Germline V gives CDR1 SGHDT, CDR2 YYEEEE.

The rearrangement uses TRBV5-4 and TRBJ1-2; D not resolved. Germline CDR1 is SGHNT and CDR2 is YYREEE (reference sequence). The CDR3 has 13 residues. V gave up 1 base and J gave up 5 bases, with 9 bases separating them. CDR3 residues: CASSLSEGYGYTF. The CDR3, as DNA: TGTGCCAGCAGCTTGTCAGAGGGTTATGGCTACACCTTC. The full variable domain, its missing parts supplied by reference TRBV5-4 and TRBJ1-2, is ETGVTQSPTHLIKTRGQQVTLRCSSQSGHNTVSWYQQALGQGPQFIFQYYREEENGRGNFPPRFSGLQFPNYSSELNVNALELDDSALYLCASSLSEGYGYTFGSGTRLTVV.

V is TRBV6-6 and J is TRBJ2-5; the D gene is possibly TRBD1 (8 bases). Trimming shortened V by 2 bases and J by 4 bases, and 14 bases separated the two germline ends. This CDR3 is built from 15 residues. CDR1 and CDR2 from the germline V gene are MNHNY and SVGAGI (reference sequence). DNA of the CDR3: TGTGCCAGCAGTTACGGGGGAGGGACAGGAGAGACCCAGTACTTC. It translates to CASSYGGGTGETQYF.

This chain joins TRBV11-2 and TRBJ1-1, with D hard to call. Trimming cost V 2 bases and J 1 base, with 5 bases left between them. The CDR3 has 13 residues. Germline CDR1 reads SGHAT; CDR2 reads FQNNGV. The chain's CDR3 is CASSLKGNTEAFF. DNA of the CDR3: TGTGCCAGCAGCTTAAAGGGGAACACTGAAGCTTTCTTT.

This clone came up a few times. The chain recombines TRBV10-2 with TRBJ1-4; 7 bases align to TRBD1. The trim removed 8 bases at V and 4 bases at J, leaving 7 bases unmatched. Germline V gene data show CDR1 as WSHSY and CDR2 as SAAADI. This CDR3 has 14 residues. CDR3: CASWRNRGNEKLFF. The CDR3 nucleotides are TGCGCCAGCTGGAGAAACAGGGGTAATGAAAAACTGTTTTTT.

The rearrangement joins TRBV6-6 to TRBJ2-3; D may be TRBD1 or TRBD2 (6 bases each). CDR3 length: 15 residues. The germline V and J ends were trimmed by 4 bases and 3 bases, with 14 bases remaining between them. Germline loops: CDR1 MNHNY, CDR2 SVGAGI (reference sequence). CDR3 sequence (DNA): TGTGCCAGCAGTTTAAGGGGGGCAGGGACAGATACGCAGTATTTT. Its translation: CASSLRGAGTDTQYF.

In this sample, this clone turned up a few times. The V gene is TRBV13, the J gene TRBJ2-4; no clear D. This CDR3 has 15 residues. The germline V and J ends were trimmed by 5 bases and 0 bases, with 11 bases remaining between them. The germline V gene has CDR1 PRHDT and CDR2 FYEKMQ (reference sequence). This CDR3 is CASSQSSLAKNIQYF. The CDR3 DNA sequence: TGTGCCAGCAGCCAGAGCAGTTTAGCCAAAAACATTCAGTACTTC.

The sample holds a few counts of this clone. This sequence joins TRBV19 and TRBJ2-3, with 8 positions matching TRBD2. Germline CDR1 reads LNHDA; CDR2 reads SQIVND (reference sequence). There are 20 residues in the CDR3. Trimming removed 4 bases from V and 2 bases from J; junction bases left unmatched: 20. CDR3 nucleotide sequence: TGTGCCAGTAGTACTCAAAAAGCCGGGACTAGATTCCAGCACACAGATACGCAGTATTTT. Protein sequence: CASSTQKAGTRFQHTDTQYF.

This clone was counted only a few times. The V gene is TRBV5-4, the J gene TRBJ2-7, with unresolved D. Trimming stripped 1 base from V and 0 bases from J, with 14 bases between. Germline loops: CDR1 SGHNT, CDR2 YYREEE (reference sequence). The length of the CDR3 is 16 residues. The DNA for the CDR3 is TGTGCCAGCAGCTTGCCCGGGTTCTCTAGCTCCTACGAGCAGTACTTC. Translated: CASSLPGFSSSYEQYF.

The chain combines TRBV5-1 with TRBJ1-2, with D unresolved. The germline V and J ends were trimmed by 1 base and 3 bases, with 4 bases remaining between them. The CDR3 runs 12 residues. Germline CDR1 reads SGHRS; CDR2 reads YFSETQ. The DNA of the CDR3 is TGCGCCAGCAGCTTGAAGGACTATGGCTACACCTTC. As protein: CASSLKDYGYTF.

The V call is TRBV2, the J call TRBJ2-3, with D possibly being TRBD1 (5 bases). This CDR3 comprises 13 residues. The V and J ends lost 8 bases and 0 bases respectively, with 9 bases between them. CDR1 SNHLY and CDR2 FYNNEI come from the germline V gene. The CDR3 sequence is CASRPGSTDTQYF. The DNA of the CDR3 is TGTGCCAGCCGTCCAGGGAGCACAGATACGCAGTATTTT. The whole variable domain, filled in from reference TRBV2 and TRBJ2-3, reads EPEVTQTPSHQVTQMGQEVILRCVPISNHLYFYWYRQILGQKVEFLVSFYNNEISEKSEIFDDQFSVERPDGSNFTLKIRSTKLEDSAMYFCASRPGSTDTQYFGPGTRLTVL.

V usage is TRBV11-2 and J usage is TRBJ2-1; the match to TRBD2 covers 10 bases. The CDR3 is made up of 16 amino acids. CDR1 is SGHAT, CDR2 FQNNGV, per germline. The junction had 5 bases not matched to a gene; V was cut back by 4 bases and J by 2 bases. Written as DNA, the CDR3 is TGTGCCAGCAGCTCCATAAGCGGGGGGGCCTACAATGAGCAGTTCTTC. Its protein product is CASSSISGGAYNEQFF.

This chain joins TRBV4-1 and TRBJ2-5, with TRBD2 identical over 7 bases. This CDR3 is 16 amino acids long. Germline V gene data show CDR1 as MGHRA and CDR2 as YSYEKL. J was trimmed by 5 bases and V by 4 bases; bases with no gene match: 13. CDR3 nucleotides: TGCGCCAGCAGCCCGACCTTCCTCCCAGCGGGGGAGACCCAGTACTTC. Its protein product is CASSPTFLPAGETQYF.

This clone appeared a few times. V gene TRBV4-1 combines with J gene TRBJ2-2; TRBD2 matches 7 bases. Per the germline V gene, CDR1 is MGHRA and CDR2 is YSYEKL. The CDR3 runs 13 residues. Trimming took 6 bases from V and 4 from J; bases not matched to a gene: 2. The CDR3 DNA is TGCGCCAGCAGTCGGGGGGTCACCGGGGAGCTGTTTTTT. Translating it yields CASSRGVTGELFF.

This clone was seen a few times. The V and J genes are TRBV6-5 and TRBJ1-6, with D unclear. The CDR3 extends over 15 amino acids. The V gene lost 8 bases and the J gene lost 4 bases, with 15 bases spanning the gap. Germline CDR1 MNHEY, CDR2 SVGAGI. CDR3: CASSRMGNYNSPLHF. CDR3 bases: TGTGCCAGCTCCCGCATGGGGAATTATAATTCACCCCTCCACTTT.

The rearrangement links TRBV30 to TRBJ2-7, with D perhaps TRBD2 (6 bases). The CDR3 runs 11 residues. From germline, CDR1 is GTSNPN and CDR2 SVGIG (reference sequence). The V end was cut by 2 bases, the J end by 6 bases, with 8 bases between. This chain's CDR3 is CAWSMGGEQYV. CDR3 nucleotides: TGTGCCTGGAGTATGGGGGGCGAGCAGTACGTC.

This clone was seen a few times. V usage is TRBV6-5 and J usage is TRBJ2-5, with 7 bases fitting TRBD2. The trim removed 2 bases at V and 1 base at J, leaving 4 bases unmatched. Germline V gives CDR1 MNHEY, CDR2 SVGAGI. This CDR3 region has 15 residues. The CDR3 here is CASSYAGAGQETQYF. The CDR3 nucleotides read TGTGCCAGCAGTTACGCGGGAGCGGGCCAAGAGACCCAGTACTTC.

This clone was counted only a few times. The rearrangement links TRBV30 to TRBJ2-3, with no clear D. Trimming took off 2 bases at V and 3 bases at J, with 15 bases between the two ends. The germline gives CDR1 GTSNPN, CDR2 SVGIG (reference sequence). There are 15 residues in the CDR3. The CDR3 region is CAWSPSRGLTDTQYF. The CDR3 bases are TGTGCCTGGAGTCCAAGCCGAGGATTGACAGATACGCAGTATTTT.

The chain couples TRBV5-1 to TRBJ1-2; no firm D call. Germline V gives CDR1 SGHRS, CDR2 YFSETQ. This CDR3 is built from 18 residues. Between the trimmed V and J ends, which lost 1 base and 8 bases, there was a span of 27 bases. The CDR3 DNA follows: TGCGCCAGCAGCTTGATCGGAGGCATCCGGGGAAAAGGTGAAGGCTACACCTTC. It is translated as CASSLIGGIRGKGEGYTF.

The chain uses TRBV5-1 and TRBJ2-1; maybe TRBD1 (6 bases). Germline V CDR1 and CDR2: SGHRS, YFSETQ. This CDR3 has 15 residues. V was pared by 0 bases and J by 7 bases, with 14 bases between. The CDR3 nucleotides are TGCGCCAGCAGCTTGGTTGCAGGGACAACGAATGAGCAGTTCTTC. It specifies CASSLVAGTTNEQFF.

The table lists this clone with a few counts. The chain has TRBV14 and TRBJ2-1; perhaps TRBD1 as D (6 bases). This CDR3 contains 15 residues. The germline gives CDR1 SGHDN, CDR2 FVKESK. Trimming removed 4 bases from V and 8 bases from J, with 18 bases in between. The DNA for the CDR3 is TGTGCCAGCAGCCCGATTAAGGACAGTCGCCATGAGCAGTTCTTC. Translation gives CASSPIKDSRHEQFF.

V gene TRBV6-4 combines with J gene TRBJ2-5; D unclear. Germline V gene sequence: CDR1 MRHNA, CDR2 SNTAGT. This CDR3 has 13 residues. Deletions cut 4 bases from V and 5 bases from J, with 11 bases between. The CDR3 spells CASSASARETQYF. Here the CDR3 DNA reads TGTGCCAGCAGTGCTTCAGCGCGGGAGACCCAGTACTTC.

Concerning this clone: The CDR3 does not end in the conserved phenylalanine or tryptophan, so this is likely a read error. Because the CDR3's place on the DNA is in doubt, the DNA is left out and the CDR3 is given as listed by TCRdb. This sequence joins TRBV6-1 and TRBJ2-7; no DNA check was done on the table's D call, TRBD1. Germline values: CDR1 MNHNS, CDR2 SASEGT. The CDR3 spans 14 amino acids, including both terminal residues. CDR3 residues: CASSLSHQPGQGTL.

The CDR3 is CAWRTENQPQHF. The CDR3 bases are TGTGCCTGGAGGACGGAAAATCAGCCCCAGCATTTT. The V gene is TRBV30, the J gene TRBJ1-5; unclear D gene. The germline V gene has CDR1 GTSNPN and CDR2 SVGIG (reference sequence). Trimming took off 3 bases at V and 4 bases at J, with 7 bases between the two ends. This CDR3 comprises 12 residues.